Shown below are 9 T cell receptor beta chains from a single sample sequenced in a study of cytomegalovirus exposure and HLA in healthy donors. Use of 60 Vbeta and 13 Jbeta primers characterized the PCR. TCRdb keeps only in-frame clones here, not all; method: immunoSEQ multiplex PCR. The table shows 160,000 or so clones, with 71% occurring only once. Sequences were obtained from PBMCs. Every receptor here comes from a woman between 25 and 40 years old in good health and CMV-seronegative.

The chain carries TRBV4-2 and TRBJ2-3; D unclear. The germline V gene encodes CDR1 LGHNA and CDR2 YNFKEQ. V lost 0 bases and J 0 bases, leaving 4 bases between the germline ends. The CDR3 length is 14 residues. This CDR3 is CASSQDLSTDTQYF. CDR3 nucleotide sequence: TGTGCCAGCAGCCAAGATTTAAGCACAGATACGCAGTATTTT.

The DNA of the CDR3 is TGTGCCAGCAGCGCCTCCGGGACAGGGAAAAACATTCAGTACTTC. Its protein product is CASSASGTGKNIQYF. V and J are TRBV7-2 and TRBJ2-4, with 9 bases aligning to TRBD1. This CDR3 has 15 amino acids. The germline V gene encodes CDR1 SGHTA and CDR2 FQGNSA. V shed 5 bases and J 4 bases; nucleotides not matched to a gene: 6.

The rearrangement links TRBV5-1 to TRBJ1-1; D uncertain. The germline V gene encodes CDR1 SGHRS and CDR2 YFSETQ. The length of the CDR3 is 15 residues. Trimming took off 0 bases at V and 1 base at J, with 10 bases between the two ends. The CDR3 bases are TGCGCCAGCAGCTTGGGTATTAGAGGGAACACTGAAGCTTTCTTT. Its translation: CASSLGIRGNTEAFF.

V is TRBV5-4 and J is TRBJ2-3; 15 positions match TRBD2. After removal of 3 bases from V and 6 bases from J, the junction contained 8 bases not matched to a gene. CDR3 length equals 17 residues. Germline CDR1 and CDR2: SGHNT and YYREEE (reference sequence). CDR3 amino acids: CASSSLGLAGGSDTQYF. The CDR3 bases are TGTGCCAGCAGCTCCCTTGGACTAGCGGGAGGGTCGGATACGCAGTATTTT.

The chain has TRBV6-6 and TRBJ2-3; D not resolved. CDR3 length: 11 amino acids. Germline lookup yields CDR1 MNHNY and CDR2 SVGAGI (reference sequence). V lost 5 bases to trimming and J lost 2 bases, with 2 bases between them. CDR3 amino acids: CASSLTDTQYF. The CDR3 DNA reads as TGTGCCAGCAGTCTCACAGATACGCAGTATTTT.

The chain recombines TRBV7-9 with TRBJ1-2, with a tentative D call TRBD1 (5 bases). The germline V gene has CDR1 SEHNR and CDR2 FQNEAQ (reference sequence). The CDR3 length is 13 residues. Between the trimmed V and J ends, which lost 8 bases and 6 bases, there was a span of 16 bases. The CDR3 region is CASSYGGFDGYTF. In DNA form, the CDR3 reads TGTGCCAGCTCCTATGGGGGGTTCGATGGCTACACCTTC.

The genes are TRBV28 and TRBJ1-3, with a tentative D call TRBD1 (6 bases). Trimming cost V 7 bases and J 3 bases, with 10 bases left between them. Germline V CDR1 and CDR2: MDHEN, SYDVKM. This CDR3 spans 13 amino acids. The DNA for the CDR3 is TGTGCCAGCATACAGGGCTTTGGAAACACCATATATTTT. Its protein is CASIQGFGNTIYF.

The genes are TRBV28 and TRBJ2-7, with D possibly TRBD1 on 6 matching bases. This CDR3 comprises 12 residues. The V gene's germline CDR1 is MDHEN and CDR2 SYDVKM. V was shortened by 8 bases and J by 3 bases, with 11 bases between the two germline ends. The CDR3 here is CASGGQGYEQYF. Written as DNA, the CDR3 is TGTGCCAGCGGGGGACAAGGCTACGAGCAGTACTTC.

This sequence joins TRBV7-9 and TRBJ1-1; D might be TRBD1 (6 bases). CDR1 is SEHNR, CDR2 FQNEAQ, per germline (reference sequence). The V end was cut by 5 bases, the J end by 1 base, with 11 bases between. This CDR3 is 14 amino acids long. This CDR3 is CASSLLQGNTEAFF. In nucleotides, the CDR3 is TGTGCCAGCAGCCTCTTACAGGGGAACACTGAAGCTTTCTTT.